This T cell receptor (beta chain) was sequenced during a study of cytomegalovirus exposure and HLA in healthy donors. General study findings and limits: It was approximately 150 TCR beta chains that were listed as cytomegalovirus-associated. Reported results showed that the classifier diagnosed cytomegalovirus status with high specificity and sensitivity.

With regard to this clone: The target antigen is unknown.

Healthy bone marrow donors made up the donors. From germline, CDR1 is MNHNS and CDR2 SASEGT. Trimming took 3 bases from V and 6 from J, leaving 15 bases between them. The CDR3 is 15 residues long. A multiplex PCR was run with 60 Vbeta primers and 13 Jbeta primers. The assay was immunoSEQ multiplex PCR, and TCRdb's table has in-frame clones only and misses some. The profile shows about 160,000 clones, around 77% of them singletons. The chain uses TRBV6-1 and TRBJ2-1; D unclear. The origin of this receptor is a woman in her thirties or forties in good health and CMV-seronegative. The specimen was PBMCs. The CDR3 protein is CASSDVAMSPNEQFF. The CDR3 DNA sequence: TGTGCCAGCAGTGATGTAGCCATGTCACCCAATGAGCAGTTCTTC.